The 20 T cell receptor beta chains presented below share a single source sample, sequenced in a study of early stage breast cancer tumors. Data came from immunoSEQ multiplex PCR; TCRdb stores just in-frame clones and leaves some out. The sample lists about 41,000 clones, 70% to 80% occurring once. Sequencing used blood. These receptors came from a person in their fifties or sixties with breast cancer.

By share, this clone ranks as medium-sized. V usage is TRBV11-2 and J usage is TRBJ1-1, with TRBD1 matching 7 bases. This CDR3 spans 13 amino acids. The J segment lost 4 bases and the V segment lost 5 bases, leaving 4 bases of the junction unmatched. Germline V gives CDR1 SGHAT, CDR2 FQNNGV. CDR3 sequence: CASSRQGITEAFF. The CDR3 DNA reads TGTGCCAGCAGCCGACAGGGAATCACTGAAGCTTTCTTT.

CDR3 sequence: CSAWASSYNEQFF. In nucleotides, the CDR3 is TGCAGCGCCTGGGCCAGCTCCTACAATGAGCAGTTCTTC. This chain links TRBV29-1 with TRBJ2-1, with D uncertain. Germline values: CDR1 SQVTM, CDR2 ANQGSEA. The CDR3 loop spans 13 amino acids. Trimming removed 7 bases at V and 0 bases at J, with 10 bases between.

DNA of the CDR3: TGCGCCAGCAGCCAAGGTTCGCGGCCTAACTATGGCTACACCTTC. Protein sequence: CASSQGSRPNYGYTF. This chain connects TRBV4-3 to TRBJ1-2; D gene ambiguous. V gave up 1 base and J gave up 0 bases, with 9 bases separating them. The germline CDR1 and CDR2 sequences are LGHNA and YSLEER. The CDR3 totals 15 residues.

This chain links TRBV5-8 with TRBJ2-5; 9 nucleotides align to TRBD1. Germline CDR1 SGHTS, CDR2 YDEGEE. CDR3 length: 16 amino acids. J lost 4 bases, V lost 0 bases, and 7 bases had no gene match. The CDR3: CASSLVGQGSRETQYF. The CDR3 nucleotides read TGTGCCAGCAGCTTGGTAGGACAGGGGAGTCGAGAGACCCAGTACTTC.

This chain uses TRBV6-6 with TRBJ2-7; the D gene is possibly TRBD2 (6 bases). V lost 1 base and J lost 4, with 8 bases in between. This CDR3 is 13 amino acids long. Germline V lookup: CDR1 MNHNY, CDR2 SVGAGI (reference sequence). The CDR3 DNA follows: TGTGCCAGCAGTTACTACGGGGGATACGAGCAGTACGTC. The encoded protein is CASSYYGGYEQYV.

This clone showed up just a few times. V is TRBV18 and J is TRBJ2-1; possible D gene TRBD2, 6 bases. Trimming stripped 2 bases from V and 7 bases from J, with 9 bases between. CDR3 length: 13 residues. The germline V gene has CDR1 KGHSH and CDR2 LQKENI. The CDR3 DNA sequence: TGTGCCAGCTCACCAATACGGGGGAATGAGCAGTTCTTC. Translated: CASSPIRGNEQFF.

The V gene is TRBV4-3, the J gene TRBJ2-5, with 7 bases aligning to TRBD1. V lost 1 base and J lost 5; bases outside the gene matches: 7. Germline V lookup: CDR1 LGHNA, CDR2 YSLEER. This CDR3 contains 15 residues. The CDR3 sequence is CASSQGQGVWETQYF. The CDR3 DNA sequence: TGCGCCAGCAGCCAAGGTCAGGGGGTTTGGGAGACCCAGTACTTC.

Comment on this clone: At one of its ends the junction is not consistent with the germline gene, which may arise from a read error. V is TRBV7-7 and J is TRBJ2-3; D ambiguous. The CDR3 totals 15 residues. CDR1 is SSHAT, CDR2 FNYEAQ, per germline (reference sequence). The CDR3 bases are TGTGCTAGCAGCTTTAGTCTATCCGCCACAGATACGCAGTATTTT. Translating it yields CASSFSLSATDTQYF.

The table lists this clone with a few counts. This chain links TRBV25-1 with TRBJ1-2, with D unclear. This CDR3 is built from 14 residues. Germline CDR1 and CDR2: MGHDK and SYGVNS. The V end was cut by 6 bases, the J end by 4 bases, with 15 bases between. DNA of the CDR3: TGTGCCAGCAGCCTACCAGAGGGTGCCTATGGCTACACCTTC. Its translation is CASSLPEGAYGYTF.

The chain couples TRBV15 to TRBJ1-2; the D is unclear. The length of the CDR3 is 13 residues. From germline, CDR1 is LNHNV and CDR2 YYDKDF (reference sequence). With 4 bases removed from V and 3 bases from J, the gap between germline ends came to 9 bases. CDR3 sequence (DNA): TGTGCCACCAGCAAGAGGTCAGACTATGGCTACACCTTC. It is translated as CATSKRSDYGYTF.

The chain links TRBV2 to TRBJ1-6; weak D call: TRBD1 (6 bases). The CDR3 sequence is 14 residues long. V lost 7 bases and J lost 7, with 14 bases in between. The germline V gene has CDR1 SNHLY and CDR2 FYNNEI. The CDR3 DNA reads TGTGCCAGCACCACCCGGACAGTAAATTCACCCCTCCACTTT. It is translated as CASTTRTVNSPLHF.

The chain employs TRBV5-4 and TRBJ2-7; 7 bases agree with TRBD1. Germline CDR1 SGHNT, CDR2 YYREEE (reference sequence). The CDR3 extends over 14 amino acids. Trimming cost V 3 bases and J 4 bases; bases outside gene matches: 7. The CDR3 sequence: CASSSRDSPYEQYF. The CDR3 region has the DNA TGTGCCAGCAGCTCCAGGGACAGCCCTTACGAGCAGTACTTC. The full variable domain, with the rest looked up from reference TRBV5-4 and TRBJ2-7, is ETGVTQSPTHLIKTRGQQVTLRCSSQSGHNTVSWYQQALGQGPQFIFQYYREEENGRGNFPPRFSGLQFPNYSSELNVNALELDDSALYLCASSSRDSPYEQYFGPGTRLTVT.

This clone was counted ten times or more. The V call is TRBV7-3, the J call TRBJ2-1; D is undetermined. CDR1 and CDR2 (germline): SGHTA, FQGTGA. The V and J ends lost 5 bases and 6 bases respectively, with 14 bases between them. CDR3 length: 14 amino acids. This chain's CDR3 is CASSATSQANEQFF. CDR3 nucleotide sequence: TGTGCCAGCAGCGCGACGTCCCAGGCCAATGAGCAGTTCTTC.

The gene calls are TRBV5-1 and TRBJ2-7, with D uncertain. V was pared by 2 bases and J by 6 bases, with 9 bases between. The germline V gene encodes CDR1 SGHRS and CDR2 YFSETQ. This CDR3 is 12 amino acids long. This CDR3 is CASSFVSGEQYF. The CDR3 DNA sequence: TGCGCCAGCAGCTTTGTCTCAGGCGAGCAGTACTTC.

The chain's CDR3 is CASGSLAGGPYNEQFF. The DNA for the CDR3 is TGTGCTAGTGGTTCACTAGCGGGGGGGCCGTACAATGAGCAGTTCTTC. The chain uses TRBV12-5 and TRBJ2-1, with 13 nucleotides matching TRBD2. Per the germline V gene, CDR1 is LGHNT and CDR2 is FRNRAP. Trimming at V came to 4 bases and at J to 4 bases, leaving 4 bases not matched to a gene. The CDR3 spans 16 residues.

This chain joins TRBV5-1 and TRBJ2-5, with D possibly TRBD2 on 6 matching bases. This CDR3 region has 13 residues. Trimming left V 5 bases short and J 2 bases short, with 10 bases between. Germline V gives CDR1 SGHRS, CDR2 YFSETQ. CDR3 sequence: CASSLAEQETQYF. Written as DNA, the CDR3 is TGCGCCAGCAGTTTAGCGGAGCAAGAGACCCAGTACTTC.

The chain couples TRBV5-1 to TRBJ2-7; 10 bases map to TRBD1. From germline, CDR1 is SGHRS and CDR2 YFSETQ. V shed 6 bases, J shed 7 bases, and the junction held 10 bases outside the gene matches. The CDR3 is 14 amino acids. CDR3 sequence reads: CASTPRQGAGEQYF. The CDR3 nucleotides read TGCGCCAGCACTCCCAGACAGGGGGCTGGTGAGCAGTACTTC.

J is TRBJ1-1 and V is TRBV4-3; 7 bases align to TRBD1. Germline loops: CDR1 LGHNA, CDR2 YSLEER. J gave up 2 bases and V 2 bases, and 8 bases lay outside the gene matches. CDR3 length: 16 residues. CDR3 loop: CASSQWVTGTNTEAFF. Written as DNA, the CDR3 is TGCGCCAGCAGCCAATGGGTGACAGGGACAAACACTGAAGCTTTCTTT.

This clone was detected ten times or more. The chain employs TRBV6-1 and TRBJ1-1, with TRBD1 matching 8 bases. V was clipped by 2 bases and J by 4 bases; unmatched bases: 3. From germline, CDR1 is MNHNS and CDR2 SASEGT. The CDR3 loop spans 14 amino acids. The CDR3 reads CASSENGQGTEAFF. As DNA, the CDR3 is TGTGCCAGCAGTGAAAACGGACAGGGCACTGAAGCTTTCTTT.

This clone has just one count. The chain has TRBV7-2 and TRBJ2-2; 7 bases line up with TRBD2. This CDR3 comprises 16 residues. Germline assignment: CDR1 SGHTA and CDR2 FQGNSA. V was clipped by 1 base and J by 2 bases; unmatched bases: 4. CDR3 protein: CASSLGLAVNTGELFF. Written as DNA, the CDR3 is TGTGCCAGCAGCTTAGGGCTAGCGGTTAACACCGGGGAGCTGTTTTTT.